This is a list of T cell receptor beta chains from one sample in a study of cytomegalovirus exposure and HLA in healthy donors. Libraries were prepared by immunoSEQ multiplex PCR; TCRdb keeps only in-frame clonotypes and omits some of them. The sample records approximately 160,000 clones, around nine tenths being singletons. The source material was PBMCs. These receptors originate from a man between 18 and 35 years old in good health and CMV-seropositive. CDR3s include the opening cysteine and the closing phenylalanine or tryptophan. A D gene is named only where the DNA matches it firmly.

D	length	V	J	CDR3	DNA
TRBD1	15	TRBV7-9	TRBJ1-3	CASTFSDRERNTIYF	TGTGCCAGCACCTTCTCGGACAGGGAGAGAAACACCATATATTTT
-	16	TRBV5-4	TRBJ2-1	CASSLAGSSSYNEQFF	TGTGCCAGCAGCTTGGCGGGAAGTAGCTCCTACAATGAGCAGTTCTTC
-	16	TRBV28	TRBJ1-5	CASSFRDGWSNQPQHF	TGTGCCAGCAGTTTCAGGGATGGTTGGAGCAATCAGCCCCAGCATTTT
-	15	TRBV28	TRBJ2-7	CASSLAARSTYEQYF	TGTGCCAGCAGTTTAGCGGCCAGAAGTACCTACGAGCAGTACTTC
-	14	TRBV6-5	TRBJ2-2	CASRNTGNTGELFF	TGTGCCAGCAGAAACACGGGGAACACCGGGGAGCTGTTTTTT
-	15	TRBV7-2	TRBJ1-4	CASSLAGTPNEKLFF	TGTGCCAGCAGCTTAGCTGGGACACCGAATGAAAAACTGTTTTTT
TRBD2	17	TRBV28	TRBJ2-7	CASTPTGGAGGPFEQYF	TGTGCCAGCACCCCCACAGGGGGAGCGGGAGGGCCTTTCGAGCAGTACTTC
-	15	TRBV5-1	TRBJ2-2	CASSFGAGVSGELFF	TGCGCCAGCAGCTTCGGGGCAGGGGTGTCCGGGGAGCTGTTTTTT
TRBD1	19	TRBV28	TRBJ2-5	CASSFPQGAPGQGVETQYF	TGTGCCAGCAGTTTTCCCCAAGGGGCCCCGGGACAGGGTGTGGAGACCCAGTACTTC
TRBD2	18	TRBV27	TRBJ2-3	CASSPTPRTSGKTDTQYF	TGTGCCAGCAGCCCCACTCCGCGGACTAGCGGGAAGACAGATACGCAGTATTTT
-	17	TRBV7-3	TRBJ2-7	CASSLTAGTPRGYEQYF	TGTGCCAGCAGCTTAACGGCGGGGACTCCCCGTGGATACGAGCAGTACTTC
TRBD2	18	TRBV9	TRBJ2-1	CASSVSSLMGGRYNEQFF	TGTGCCAGCAGCGTCTCTAGCTTAATGGGAGGGCGTTACAATGAGCAGTTCTTC
TRBD1	19	TRBV15	TRBJ1-5	CATSSLGTPGTVGNQPQHF	TGTGCCACCAGCAGCTTGGGTACACCCGGGACAGTAGGGAATCAGCCCCAGCATTTT
TRBD1	14	TRBV5-5	TRBJ2-7	CASSLGDSSYEQYF	TGTGCCAGCAGCCTCGGGGACAGCTCCTACGAGCAGTACTTC
TRBD2	18	TRBV19	TRBJ2-7	CASSMVWTSGSTTYEQYF	TGTGCCAGTAGTATGGTGTGGACTAGCGGGAGTACGACCTACGAGCAGTACTTC